Each of the 19 T cell receptor beta chains below was sequenced from the same sample in a study of Graves' ophthalmopathy and Graves' hyperthyroidism. Amplified material comprised TCR beta CDR3 regions derived from RNA transcripts. The first-round RT-PCR employed HTBI primers together with the Qiagen OneStep RT-PCR kit. A multiplex PCR was then performed as the second round. Each CDR3 protein is one row after TCRdb ran MiXCR on the multiplex PCR reads. Of approximately 500,000 distinct CDR3 sequences listed, around 14% were seen once; the top ten hold 9.8%. The sample was blood. These receptors were obtained from a woman aged 25-40 years with Graves' ophthalmopathy.

This clonotype was seen ten or more times. This chain joins TRBV12-5 and TRBJ2-5; perhaps D is TRBD1 or TRBD2 (5 bases each). Between the trimmed V and J ends, which lost 6 bases and 1 base, there was a span of 21 bases. Germline CDR1 is LGHNT and CDR2 is FRNRAP. The CDR3 is made up of 17 amino acids. CDR3 sequence: CASGFLGGPDSQETQYF. The CDR3 nucleotides read TGTGCTAGTGGATTCCTTGGGGGTCCCGACTCCCAAGAGACCCAGTACTTC.

CDR3 nucleotides: TGTGCCAGTAGTAACCCGGGGGTCACCGCCGGGTACGAGCAGTACTTC. This encodes CASSNPGVTAGYEQYF. This chain links TRBV19 with TRBJ2-7, with TRBD2 as a possible D gene (6 bases). Germline CDR1 LNHDA, CDR2 SQIVND (reference sequence). The ends were cut back, 4 bases at V and 4 bases at J, with 20 bases in the middle. The CDR3 loop spans 16 amino acids. Complete variable domain (other parts from reference TRBV19 and TRBJ2-7): DGGITQSPKYLFRKEGQNVTLSCEQNLNHDAMYWYRQDPGQGLRLIYYSQIVNDFQKGDIAEGYSVSREKKESFPLTVTSAQKNPTAFYLCASSNPGVTAGYEQYFGPGTRLTVT.

This clonotype appeared many times. The chain recombines TRBV27 with TRBJ1-1, with D hard to call. The germline V gene encodes CDR1 MNHEY and CDR2 SMNVEV (reference sequence). Trimming shortened V by 2 bases and J by 0 bases, and 7 bases separated the two germline ends. This CDR3 is built from 14 residues. The CDR3 loop reads CASSLIGMNTEAFF. In DNA form, the CDR3 reads TGTGCCAGCAGTTTAATAGGGATGAACACTGAAGCTTTCTTT.

This clonotype was observed many times. In DNA form, the CDR3 reads TGTGCCAGCAGTCAAACGGTGGCCTATGGCTACACCTTC. It is translated as CASSQTVAYGYTF. This sequence joins TRBV12-3 or TRBV12-4 and TRBJ1-2; no firm D call. Trimming cost V 5 bases and J 4 bases, with 11 bases left between them. The CDR3 spans 13 residues.

The chain joins TRBV18 to TRBJ1-6; 9 bases fit TRBD1. Trimming removed 2 bases from V and 7 bases from J; junction bases left unmatched: 3. Germline V gives CDR1 KGHSH, CDR2 LQKENI. CDR3 length: 15 amino acids. The CDR3 DNA sequence: TGTGCCAGCTCACCAGCGGGGACAGGGAATTCACCCCTCCACTTT. Encoded protein: CASSPAGTGNSPLHF.

The chain couples TRBV9 to TRBJ1-3; D ambiguous. V lost 2 bases and J lost 2, with 17 bases in between. The CDR3 contains 17 residues. Germline assignment: CDR1 SGDLS and CDR2 YYNGEE. The CDR3 reads CASSVLGPPRAGNTIYF. CDR3 bases: TGTGCCAGCAGCGTTCTGGGCCCCCCTCGTGCTGGAAACACCATATATTTT.

There are many counts of this clonotype. The chain uses TRBV28 and TRBJ1-2; D call uncertain. This CDR3 region has 12 residues. Germline V gene lookup returns CDR1 MDHEN and CDR2 SYDVKM. With 7 bases removed from V and 2 bases from J, the gap between germline ends came to 8 bases. The CDR3 loop is CASITRNYGYTF. In nucleotides, the CDR3 is TGTGCCAGCATTACGCGGAACTATGGCTACACCTTC.

This clonotype was found many times. The rearrangement links TRBV15 to TRBJ1-1; no firm D call. Trimming removed 5 bases at V and 1 base at J, with 5 bases between. CDR1 and CDR2 from the germline V gene are LNHNV and YYDKDF (reference sequence). The CDR3 has 12 residues. This CDR3 reads CATSLRNTEAFF. CDR3 DNA sequence: TGTGCCACCAGCCTCAGGAACACTGAAGCTTTCTTT.

Of note for this clonotype: The junction and the germline gene differ at one end; a read error may be behind it. The J gene is TRBJ1-1, the V gene TRBV12-3 or TRBV12-4; D unresolved. The CDR3 is made up of 14 amino acids. The DNA of the CDR3 is TGTGCCAGCAGTTCCTGGGTCCCGAACACTGATGCTTTCTTT. Amino acid sequence: CASSSWVPNTDAFF.

The sample holds many counts of this clonotype. The V gene is TRBV6-5, the J gene TRBJ2-7; TRBD1 matches 7 bases. Looked up from germline, CDR1 is MNHEY and CDR2 is SVGAGI. The CDR3 is made up of 15 amino acids. Losses at the gene ends were 2 bases for V and 1 base for J; bases not matched to a gene: 5. The CDR3 protein is CASSYRDSGSYEQYF. In DNA, the CDR3 is TGTGCCAGCAGTTACCGGGACAGTGGGTCCTACGAGCAGTACTTC.

The table lists this clonotype with many counts. The rearrangement uses TRBV7-2 and TRBJ2-5; 13 bases agree with TRBD2. Germline-derived CDR1 and CDR2 are SGHTA and FQGNSA. There are 16 residues in the CDR3. V was pared by 5 bases and J by 5 bases, with 8 bases of the junction left unmatched. The CDR3 spells CASSPWTSGGGETQYF. The CDR3 DNA sequence: TGTGCCAGCAGCCCGTGGACTAGCGGGGGCGGGGAGACCCAGTACTTC.

This clonotype occurred many times. The V and J genes are TRBV7-8 and TRBJ1-5, with TRBD1 matching over 7 bases. Trimming cost V 4 bases and J 5 bases; bases outside gene matches: 8. The CDR3 is 15 amino acids. Germline CDR1 SGHVS, CDR2 FQNEAQ. Here the CDR3 reads CASSSQGRSDQPQHF. The DNA for the CDR3 is TGTGCCAGCAGCTCACAGGGGAGGTCGGATCAGCCCCAGCATTTT. Combining the CDR3 with reference TRBV7-8 and TRBJ1-5 gives the whole variable domain GAGVSQSPRYKVAKRGQDVALRCDPISGHVSLFWYQQALGQGPEFLTYFQNEAQLDKSGLPSDRFFAERPEGSVSTLKIQRTQQEDSAVYLCASSSQGRSDQPQHFGDGTRLSIL.

This clonotype was counted between two and nine times. The chain joins TRBV11-2 to TRBJ1-1; no firm D call. This CDR3 has 16 amino acids. V was shortened by 5 bases and J by 1 base, with 17 bases between the two germline ends. Germline lookup yields CDR1 SGHAT and CDR2 FQNNGV. CDR3 region: CASSPPTGRGNTEAFF. CDR3 nucleotide sequence: TGTGCCAGCAGCCCGCCCACCGGACGGGGGAACACTGAAGCTTTCTTT.

Ten or more counts support this clonotype. The chain is built from TRBV27 and TRBJ1-1; the match to TRBD1 covers 7 bases. The V gene end was trimmed by 0 bases and the J gene end by 5 bases; junction bases not matched to a gene: 6. The germline CDR1 and CDR2 sequences are MNHEY and SMNVEV (reference sequence). The CDR3 consists of 15 residues. CDR3 bases: TGTGCCAGCAGTTTATCGAAGGGGGCGAGGACTGAAGCTTTCTTT. Its translation is CASSLSKGARTEAFF.

This clonotype has at least ten counts. The CDR3 region is CASSYGNIQYF. The CDR3, as DNA: TGTGCCAGCAGCTATGGGAACATTCAGTACTTC. The chain links TRBV11-2 to TRBJ2-4; D uncertain. The V end was cut by 4 bases, the J end by 7 bases, with 5 bases between. This CDR3 region has 11 residues. Per the germline V gene, CDR1 is SGHAT and CDR2 is FQNNGV.

This clonotype was seen ten or more times. The chain recombines TRBV15 with TRBJ2-5, with a weak D call TRBD2 (6 bases). With 1 base removed from V and 6 bases from J, the gap between germline ends came to 15 bases. The germline CDR1 and CDR2 sequences are LNHNV and YYDKDF (reference sequence). The CDR3 totals 15 residues. CDR3 sequence (DNA): TGTGCCACCAGCAGAGTCCCGGGAGCCCTTAAGACCCAGTACTTC. Translated: CATSRVPGALKTQYF.

In its sample, this clonotype was seen many times. The V call is TRBV11-1, the J call TRBJ2-7; 9 nucleotides match TRBD2. Germline CDR1 SGHAT, CDR2 FQDESV (reference sequence). J gave up 5 bases and V 5 bases, and 7 bases lay outside the gene matches. The CDR3 loop spans 14 amino acids. CDR3 sequence reads: CASSPGTSWDEQYF. The CDR3 DNA reads as TGTGCCAGCAGCCCCGGGACTAGCTGGGACGAGCAGTACTTC.

This clonotype was seen many times. The DNA of the CDR3 is TGTGCCAGCAGTTACTCCCTCGAGGGGGCTATCTACGAGCAGTACTTC. Residues: CASSYSLEGAIYEQYF. This sequence joins TRBV6-5 and TRBJ2-7; TRBD1 matches at 7 bases. V shed 0 bases and J 3 bases; nucleotides not matched to a gene: 8. The CDR3 is 16 residues long. Germline lookup yields CDR1 MNHEY and CDR2 SVGAGI.

At least ten counts were recorded for this clonotype. The V and J genes are TRBV20-1 and TRBJ2-5; D may match TRBD1 or TRBD2 (5 bases each). This CDR3 has 13 residues. Trimming took 3 bases from V and 5 from J, leaving 13 bases between them. Looked up from germline, CDR1 is DFQATT and CDR2 is SNEGSKA (reference sequence). The CDR3 DNA sequence: TGCAGTGCTAGGGCTCCGGGGCGGGAGACCCAGTACTTC. Translated: CSARAPGRETQYF.